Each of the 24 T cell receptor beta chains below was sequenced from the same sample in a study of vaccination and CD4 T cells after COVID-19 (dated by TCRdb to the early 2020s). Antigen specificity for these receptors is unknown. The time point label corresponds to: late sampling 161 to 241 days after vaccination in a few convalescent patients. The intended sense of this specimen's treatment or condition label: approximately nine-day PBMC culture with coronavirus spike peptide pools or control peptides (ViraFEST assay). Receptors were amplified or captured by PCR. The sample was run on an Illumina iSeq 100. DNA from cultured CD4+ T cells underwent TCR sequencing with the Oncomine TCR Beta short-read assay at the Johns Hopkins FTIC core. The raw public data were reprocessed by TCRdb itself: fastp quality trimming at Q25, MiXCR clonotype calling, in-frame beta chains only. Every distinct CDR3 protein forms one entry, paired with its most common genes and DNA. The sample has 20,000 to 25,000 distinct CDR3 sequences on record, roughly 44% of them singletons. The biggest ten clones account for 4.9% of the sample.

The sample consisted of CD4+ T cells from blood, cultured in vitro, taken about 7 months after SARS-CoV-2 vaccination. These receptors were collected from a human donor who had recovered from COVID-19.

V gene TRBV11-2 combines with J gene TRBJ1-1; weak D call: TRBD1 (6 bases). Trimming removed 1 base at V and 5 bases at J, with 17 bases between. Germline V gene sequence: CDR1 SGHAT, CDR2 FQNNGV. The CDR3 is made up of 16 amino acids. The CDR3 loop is CASSLGSGTGRTEAFF. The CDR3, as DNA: TGTGCCAGCAGCTTAGGGTCCGGCACAGGGAGGACTGAAGCTTTCTTT. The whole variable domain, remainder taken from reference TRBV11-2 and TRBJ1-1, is EAGVAQSPRYKIIEKRQSVAFWCNPISGHATLYWYQQILGQGPKLLIQFQNNGVVDDSQLPKDRFSAERLKGVDSTLKIQPAKLEDSAVYLCASSLGSGTGRTEAFFGQGTRLTVV.

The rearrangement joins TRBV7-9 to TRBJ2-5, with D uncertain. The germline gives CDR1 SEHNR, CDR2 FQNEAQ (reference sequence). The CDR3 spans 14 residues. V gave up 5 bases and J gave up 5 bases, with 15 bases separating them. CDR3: CASSQRIGMETQYF. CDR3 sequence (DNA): TGTGCCAGCAGCCAGAGAATAGGGATGGAGACCCAGTACTTC.

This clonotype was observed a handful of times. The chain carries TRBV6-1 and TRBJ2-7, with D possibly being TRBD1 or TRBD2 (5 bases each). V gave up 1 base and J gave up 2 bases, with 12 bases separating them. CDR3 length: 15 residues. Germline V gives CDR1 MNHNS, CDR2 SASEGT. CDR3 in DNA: TGTGCCAGCAGTGAAGAAGGGACGTCACCCTACGAGCAGTACTTC. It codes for CASSEEGTSPYEQYF.

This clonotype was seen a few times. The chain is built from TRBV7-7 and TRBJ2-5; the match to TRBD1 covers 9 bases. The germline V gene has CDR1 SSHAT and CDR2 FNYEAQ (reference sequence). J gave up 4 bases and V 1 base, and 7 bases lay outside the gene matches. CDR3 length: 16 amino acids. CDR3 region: CASSLVPGQGGETQYF. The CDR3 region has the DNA TGTGCCAGCAGCTTAGTACCGGGACAGGGAGGAGAGACCCAGTACTTC.

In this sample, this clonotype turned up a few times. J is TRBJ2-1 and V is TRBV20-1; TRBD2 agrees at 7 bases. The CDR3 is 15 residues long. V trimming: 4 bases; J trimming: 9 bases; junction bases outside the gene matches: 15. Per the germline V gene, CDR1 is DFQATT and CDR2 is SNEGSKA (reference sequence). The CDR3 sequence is CSAKYQTREGLEQFF. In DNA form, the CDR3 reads TGCAGTGCTAAATACCAGACGAGGGAGGGCCTTGAGCAGTTCTTC.

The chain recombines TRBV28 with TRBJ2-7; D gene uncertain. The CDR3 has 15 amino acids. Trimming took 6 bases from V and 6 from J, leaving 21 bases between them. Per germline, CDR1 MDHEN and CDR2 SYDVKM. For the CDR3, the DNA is TGTGCCAGCAGCCCCCTTGCCTGGGTGGGCGGCGAGCAGTACTTC. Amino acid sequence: CASSPLAWVGGEQYF. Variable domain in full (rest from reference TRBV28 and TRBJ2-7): DVKVTQSSRYLVKRTGEKVFLECVQDMDHENMFWYRQDPGLGLRLIYFSYDVKMKEKGDIPEGYSVSREKKERFSLILESASTNQTSMYLCASSPLAWVGGEQYFGPGTRLTVT.

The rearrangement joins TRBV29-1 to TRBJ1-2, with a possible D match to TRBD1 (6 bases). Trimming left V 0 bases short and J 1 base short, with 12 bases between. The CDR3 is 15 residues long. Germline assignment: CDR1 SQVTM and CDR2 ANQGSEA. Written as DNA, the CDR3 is TGCAGCGTTGAAGATCTGAACAGGGATAACTATGGCTACACCTTC. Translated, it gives CSVEDLNRDNYGYTF.

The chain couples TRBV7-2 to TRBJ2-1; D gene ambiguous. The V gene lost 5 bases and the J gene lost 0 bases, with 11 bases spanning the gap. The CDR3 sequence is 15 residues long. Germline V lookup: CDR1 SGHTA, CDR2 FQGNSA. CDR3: CASSTQKSSYNEQFF. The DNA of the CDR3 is TGTGCCAGCAGCACCCAAAAAAGCTCCTACAATGAGCAGTTCTTC.

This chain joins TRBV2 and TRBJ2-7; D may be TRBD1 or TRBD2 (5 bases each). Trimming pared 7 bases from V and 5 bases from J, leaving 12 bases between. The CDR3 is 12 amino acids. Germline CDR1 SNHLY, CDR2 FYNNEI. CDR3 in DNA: TGTGCCAGCAAGAACGGGGCCGACGAGCAGTACTTC. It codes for CASKNGADEQYF.

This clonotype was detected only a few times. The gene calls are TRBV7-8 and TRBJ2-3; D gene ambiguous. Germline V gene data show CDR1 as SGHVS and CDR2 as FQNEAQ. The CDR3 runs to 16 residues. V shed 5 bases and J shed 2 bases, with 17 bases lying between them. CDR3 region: CASSRPPRLDTDTQYF. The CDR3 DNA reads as TGTGCCAGCAGCCGCCCGCCGAGGCTAGACACAGATACGCAGTATTTT.

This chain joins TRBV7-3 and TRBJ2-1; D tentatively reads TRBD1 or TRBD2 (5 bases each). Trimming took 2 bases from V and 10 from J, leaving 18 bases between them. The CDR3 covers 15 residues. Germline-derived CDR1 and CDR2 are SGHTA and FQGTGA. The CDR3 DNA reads TGTGCCAGCAGCTTAGTGGGACGGAGACGCAACGAGCAGTTCTTC. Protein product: CASSLVGRRRNEQFF.

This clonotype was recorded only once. CDR3 nucleotide sequence: TGTGCCAGCAGCCCCCGACTAGCGGGAGGTTGGGAGACCCAGTACTTC. Translation: CASSPRLAGGWETQYF. This sequence joins TRBV11-2 and TRBJ2-5; 13 bases agree with TRBD2. V was clipped by 5 bases and J by 5 bases; unmatched bases: 8. Germline V gene data show CDR1 as SGHAT and CDR2 as FQNNGV. The CDR3 has 16 residues.

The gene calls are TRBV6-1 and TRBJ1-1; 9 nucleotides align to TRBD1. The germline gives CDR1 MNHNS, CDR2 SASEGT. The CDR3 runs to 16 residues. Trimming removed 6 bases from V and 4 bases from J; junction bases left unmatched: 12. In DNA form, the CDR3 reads TGTGCCAGCAGCGACGGACAGGGGTTCAGAGGCACTGAAGCTTTCTTT. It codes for CASSDGQGFRGTEAFF.

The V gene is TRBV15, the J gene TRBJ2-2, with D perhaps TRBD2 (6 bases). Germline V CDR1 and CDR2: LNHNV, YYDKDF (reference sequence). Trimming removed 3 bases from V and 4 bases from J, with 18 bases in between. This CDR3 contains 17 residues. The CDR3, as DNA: TGTGCCACCAGCAGGGATGGCGGGGACCTAATCACCGGGGAGCTGTTTTTT. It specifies CATSRDGGDLITGELFF.

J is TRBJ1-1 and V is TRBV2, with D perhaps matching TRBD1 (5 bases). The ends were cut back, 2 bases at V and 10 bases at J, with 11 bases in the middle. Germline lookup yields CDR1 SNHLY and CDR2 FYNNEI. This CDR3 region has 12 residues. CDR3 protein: CASSEMSGVAFF. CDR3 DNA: TGTGCCAGCAGTGAAATGTCGGGGGTAGCTTTCTTT.

The CDR3 DNA follows: TGTGCCAGCAGCTTGAGGAGATATGAGCAGTTCTTC. Residues: CASSLRRYEQFF. The chain uses TRBV5-5 and TRBJ2-1; the D is unclear. Trimming removed 1 base at V and 8 bases at J, with 7 bases between. The CDR3 sequence is 12 residues long. CDR1 SGHKS and CDR2 YYEKEE come from the germline V gene (reference sequence).

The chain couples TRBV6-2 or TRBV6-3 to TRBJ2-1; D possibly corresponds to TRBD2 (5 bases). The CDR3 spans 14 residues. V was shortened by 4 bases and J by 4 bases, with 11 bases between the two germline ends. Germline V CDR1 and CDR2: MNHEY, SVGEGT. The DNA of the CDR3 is TGTGCCAGCAGTTTGGCGGGTCCTTACAATGAGCAGTTCTTC. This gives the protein CASSLAGPYNEQFF.

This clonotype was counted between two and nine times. The DNA for the CDR3 is TGTGCCAGCAGCTTAGGCCGGACTAGCGGGAGCTCTGGGCAGTTCTTC. It encodes CASSLGRTSGSSGQFF. The chain recombines TRBV7-6 with TRBJ2-1; TRBD2 aligns across 13 bases. The CDR3 covers 16 residues. V was pared by 1 base and J by 12 bases, with 9 bases of the junction left unmatched. CDR1 is SGHVS and CDR2 is FNYEAQ in the germline V gene.

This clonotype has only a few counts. Here the CDR3 reads CAILSDSRISYNEQFF. The CDR3 nucleotides are TGTGCCATACTATCGGACAGCCGAATCAGCTACAATGAGCAGTTCTTC. The chain is built from TRBV6-1 and TRBJ2-1, with D perhaps matching TRBD1 (6 bases). Germline values: CDR1 MNHNS, CDR2 SASEGT. With 10 bases removed from V and 3 bases from J, the gap between germline ends came to 22 bases. The length of the CDR3 is 16 residues.

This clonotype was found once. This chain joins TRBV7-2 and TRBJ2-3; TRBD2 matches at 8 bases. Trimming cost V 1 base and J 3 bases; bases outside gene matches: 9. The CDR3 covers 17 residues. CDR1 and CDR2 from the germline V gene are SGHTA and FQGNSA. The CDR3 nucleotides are TGTGCCAGCAGCTTAGTAGGGGACGGGAGGGAGACAGATACGCAGTATTTT. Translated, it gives CASSLVGDGRETDTQYF.

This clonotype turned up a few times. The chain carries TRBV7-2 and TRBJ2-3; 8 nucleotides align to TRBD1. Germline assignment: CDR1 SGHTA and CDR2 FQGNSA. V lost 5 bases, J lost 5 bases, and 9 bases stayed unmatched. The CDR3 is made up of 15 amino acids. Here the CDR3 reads CASSRQGQGVDTQYF. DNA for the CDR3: TGTGCCAGCAGCAGACAGGGGCAGGGAGTAGATACGCAGTATTTT.

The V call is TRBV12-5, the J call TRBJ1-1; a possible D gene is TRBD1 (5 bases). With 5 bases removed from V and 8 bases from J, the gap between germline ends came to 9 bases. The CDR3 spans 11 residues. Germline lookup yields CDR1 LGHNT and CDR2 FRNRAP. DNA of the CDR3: TGTGCTAGTGGTCCAGGGTCGGAAGCTTTCTTT. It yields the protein CASGPGSEAFF. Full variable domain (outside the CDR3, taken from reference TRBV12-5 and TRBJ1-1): DARVTQTPRHKVTEMGQEVTMRCQPILGHNTVFWYRQTMMQGLELLAYFRNRAPLDDSGMPKDRFSAEMPDATLATLKIQPSEPRDSAVYFCASGPGSEAFFGQGTRLTVV.

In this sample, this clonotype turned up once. In nucleotides, the CDR3 is TGCGCCAGCAGTGCGGGACAGGGTTATCAGCCCCAGCATTTT. Its protein product is CASSAGQGYQPQHF. The chain links TRBV10-2 to TRBJ1-5; TRBD1 matches at 9 bases. This CDR3 spans 14 amino acids. V trimming: 4 bases; J trimming: 5 bases; junction bases outside the gene matches: 3. Germline V gives CDR1 WSHSY, CDR2 SAAADI.

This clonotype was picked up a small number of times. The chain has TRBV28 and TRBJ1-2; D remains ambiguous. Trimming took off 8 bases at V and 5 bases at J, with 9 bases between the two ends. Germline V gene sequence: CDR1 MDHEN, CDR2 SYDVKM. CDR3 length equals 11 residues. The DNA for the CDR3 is TGTGCCAGCCGGTACGTTTATGGCTACACCTTC. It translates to CASRYVYGYTF.